Sequencing of this TCR beta chain was carried out in a study of T cell responses to AZD1222 COVID-19 vaccine. Data came from immunoSEQ multiplex PCR; TCRdb stores just in-frame clones and leaves some out. The profile shows tens of thousands of clones, more than 75% of them singletons. Trimming removed 3 bases at V and 3 bases at J, with 5 bases between. This CDR3 is 12 amino acids long. The germline gives CDR1 LGHDT, CDR2 YNNKEL (reference sequence). Overall study findings and caveats: Close to half of spike-specific TCRs reportedly recognize unmutated variant regions. The repertoires were collected only after the peak T cell response.

Points on this clone: Its antigen is unknown.

The source of this sequence is an adult in good health. The chain couples TRBV3-1 (or the pseudogene TRBV3-2) to TRBJ2-5; D gene ambiguous. The sample was peripheral blood, taken on day 0 of MenACWY control vaccination. The CDR3 DNA is TGTGCCAGCAGCCACTCCAAAGAGACCCAGTACTTC. Translated: CASSHSKETQYF.